The T cell receptor (beta chain) under discussion was sequenced for a study of T cell repertoires in cytomegalovirus infection. Study at large: Both a matching HLA type and CMV infection were indicated by public TCR beta signatures. Study-level findings and limits: Across the ex vivo response, the dominant clonotypes were HLA-C-restricted CMV-specific TCR beta clonotypes. Based on cumulative public TCR beta family frequency, carriers of CMV plus the relevant HLA were identified.

A remark on this clonotype: The antigen remains undetermined.

Via MiXCR, TCRdb re-called the reads, giving one row per CDR3 protein. Of 630,000 or so distinct CDR3 sequences listed, 20% to 25% are singletons. Sequencing input: CD8+ T cells from PBMCs. The receptor comes from a human donor in good health (CMV status not recorded). Some clones in this sample may be carry-over from other donors' samples.

The CDR3 DNA sequence: TGTGCCAGCAGCTTAGTGGACATAGTCTATGGCTACACCTTC. Residues: CASSLVDIVYGYTF. The chain links TRBV7-9 to TRBJ1-2; D is perhaps TRBD1 (5 bases). This CDR3 has 14 amino acids. V lost 1 base and J 4 bases, leaving 10 bases between the germline ends. Germline-derived CDR1 and CDR2 are SEHNR and FQNEAQ (reference sequence).